The rows below give T cell receptor beta chains drawn from one sample of a study of T cells in Graves' hyperthyroidism and ophthalmopathy. TCRdb analysed the multiplex PCR reads with MiXCR anew, one entry per CDR3 protein. The profile shows roughly 250,000 distinct CDR3 sequences, 13% to 15% of them singletons. What was sequenced was blood. All receptors derive from a woman aged 40 to 49 with Graves' hyperthyroidism that later progressed to Graves' ophthalmopathy. The CDR3 runs from the conserved cysteine through the conserved F or W.

TRBJ2-3 TRBV12-3/TRBV12-4 16 CASNINLAGGRDTQYF
TRBJ2-3 TRBV6-1 15 CASSYAGPYTDTQYF
TRBJ1-3 TRBV7-6 14 CASSSSDSPYTIYF
TRBJ2-7 TRBV6-1 15 CASTHLQGWDYEQYF
TRBJ1-1 TRBV11-1 15 CASSLGVAVGTEAFF
TRBJ1-2 TRBV20-1 13 CSALQTFNYGYTF
TRBJ1-2 TRBV6-1 13 CASRNNSYYGYTF
TRBJ1-4 TRBV6-1 16 CASSHLRGGFNEKLFF
TRBJ1-1 TRBV13 13 CASSLQEDTEAFF
TRBJ1-6 TRBV5-1 15 CASSPGWGNNSPLHF
TRBJ2-1 TRBV30 15 CAWSSWLGQNAEQFF
TRBJ1-1 TRBV6-5 15 CASSSPTRSGTEAFF
TRBJ1-6 TRBV28 16 CASSSQGGDHNSPLHF
TRBJ2-7 TRBV29-1 12 CSVGQGTYEQYF
TRBJ2-5 TRBV28 14 CASSLGGYRETQYF
TRBJ2-7 TRBV20-1 18 CSARVAPAGRTLSYEQYF
TRBJ1-1 TRBV9 15 CASSGTTGTGTEAFF
TRBJ2-5 TRBV25-1 14 CASSEWERGETQYF
TRBJ2-1 TRBV28 17 CASSSPGLDIHSNEQFF
TRBJ1-5 TRBV19 12 CASSGSLQPQHF
TRBJ2-3 TRBV11-3 13 CASSLRSEGGGYF
TRBJ1-1 TRBV10-3 14 CAIRGTGWDPEAFF
TRBJ2-3 TRBV18 16 CASSWTPHAPPDTQYF
TRBJ2-1 TRBV7-3 15 CASSLAWGGYNEQFF
TRBJ2-5 TRBV10-2 14 CASVQRTSGETQYF
TRBJ2-3 TRBV19 16 CASSIGWGGNTDTQYF
TRBJ1-4 TRBV2 14 CASSRDREYEKLFF
TRBJ1-1 TRBV6-1 13 CASRGHPNTEAFF
TRBJ2-3 TRBV9 14 CASSVLGTGDTQYF
TRBJ1-1 TRBV19 15 CASSIRGQSYTEAFF
TRBJ2-3 TRBV3-1 15 CASSQGRSDTDTQYF
TRBJ2-5 TRBV29-1 17 CSATLTSGSRGQETQYF
TRBJ1-3 TRBV25-1 13 CASSVDLPNTIYF
TRBJ2-3 TRBV13 16 CASSLGSSGHTDTQYF
TRBJ2-7 TRBV7-2 15 CASSPSASGIYEQYF
TRBJ2-7 TRBV18 15 CASSPTVAVDYEQYF
TRBJ1-1 TRBV4-1 18 CASSRPWGRGGENTEAFF
TRBJ2-3 TRBV14 16 CASSQVITGVLDTQYF
TRBJ2-1 TRBV12-3/TRBV12-4 13 CASGDRSGNEQFF
TRBJ2-7 TRBV5-1 16 CASSYSGLRQGYEQYF
TRBJ1-1 TRBV11-2 13 CASSLPDRVKAFF
TRBJ2-7 TRBV5-1 12 CASSLYSYEQYF
TRBJ2-1 TRBV9 18 CASSATGSGTVFRNEQFF
TRBJ2-1 TRBV19 16 CASSIAAGDTYNEQFF
TRBJ1-1 TRBV10-3 12 CAIQGPLAEAFF
TRBJ2-5 TRBV27 13 CASSLFGRETQYF
TRBJ1-3 TRBV5-6 11 CASSLRNTIYF
TRBJ2-3 TRBV5-5 16 CASSLAGGGSTDTQYF
TRBJ2-7 TRBV28 14 CASSWFAREYEQYF
TRBJ2-1 TRBV11-2 16 CASSPRTARSYNEQFF
TRBJ1-4 TRBV28 15 CASSFWDRGGEKLFF
TRBJ2-7 TRBV3-1 14 CASSQVNAWYEQYF
TRBJ2-3 TRBV19 15 CASSPDVGWADTQYF
TRBJ2-1 TRBV6-5 15 CASSYSQGASNEQFF
TRBJ1-1 TRBV9 12 CASSGDGVEAFF
TRBJ1-6 TRBV5-5 15 CASSFVPEKNSPLHF